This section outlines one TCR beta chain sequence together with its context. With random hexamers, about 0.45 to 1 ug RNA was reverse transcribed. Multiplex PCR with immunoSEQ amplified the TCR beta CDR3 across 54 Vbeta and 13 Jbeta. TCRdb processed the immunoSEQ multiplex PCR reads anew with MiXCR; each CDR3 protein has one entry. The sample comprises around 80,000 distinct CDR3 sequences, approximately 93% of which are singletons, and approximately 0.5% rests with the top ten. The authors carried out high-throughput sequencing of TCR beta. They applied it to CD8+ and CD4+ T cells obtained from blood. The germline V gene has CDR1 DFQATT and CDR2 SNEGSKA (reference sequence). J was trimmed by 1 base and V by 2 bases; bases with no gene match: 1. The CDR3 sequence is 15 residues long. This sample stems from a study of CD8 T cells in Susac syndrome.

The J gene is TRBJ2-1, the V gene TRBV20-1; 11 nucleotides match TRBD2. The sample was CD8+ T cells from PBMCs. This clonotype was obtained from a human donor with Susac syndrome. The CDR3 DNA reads TGCAGTGCTAGACGACTAGCGGGATCCTACAATGAGCAGTTCTTC. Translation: CSARRLAGSYNEQFF.